This is a list of T cell receptor beta chains from one sample in a study of T cell responses to AZD1222 COVID-19 vaccine. TCRdb's table, derived via immunoSEQ multiplex PCR, lists solely in-frame clones and lacks some. The sample consists of some 150,000 clones, 88% of them appearing once. Sequences were derived from peripheral blood, sampled on day 0 of AZD1222 vaccination. These receptors all come from an adult in good health. Each CDR3 is given with its conserved first and last residue. Each record gives: J gene, CDR3 length, V gene, clone size, D gene, CDR3 DNA, CDR3 protein. The D gene is left open where the match is weak. Size is stated for part of the rows, as once, few or many counts, or as a class when the clone is expanded.

TRBJ1-2	13	TRBV4-2	NA	TRBD1	TGTGCCAGCAGCCAGGGACAGACCTATGGCTACACCTTC	CASSQGQTYGYTF
TRBJ2-7	15	TRBV7-7	NA	NA	TGTGCTAGCAGCTTAGGCCCCGGGCGGTTCTACGAGCAGTACTTC	CASSLGPGRFYEQYF
TRBJ2-7	14	TRBV6-5	NA	TRBD1	TGTGCCAGCAGGGGGGACAGGGAGAATGGGGAGCAGTACTTC	CASRGDRENGEQYF
TRBJ2-5	15	TRBV7-9	NA	TRBD2	TGTGCTTTGCCGGGACTAGCGGGAGGCGGGGAGACCCAGTACTTC	CALPGLAGGGETQYF
TRBJ2-1	17	TRBV5-1	NA	TRBD2	TGCGCCAGCAGCTTAGCAGCGGGAAGGCAGGTACGCAATGAGCAGTTCTTC	CASSLAAGRQVRNEQFF
TRBJ2-7	14	TRBV10-3	NA	TRBD1	TGTGCCATCAGTGACGCACAGGGGGCCTACGAGCAGTACTTC	CAISDAQGAYEQYF
TRBJ2-7	14	TRBV30	NA	TRBD2	TGTGCCTGGAGTGTAGGGGCGGGAGCAAACGAGCAGTACTTC	CAWSVGAGANEQYF
TRBJ1-2	13	TRBV27	once	NA	TGTGCCAGCAGCCATATGACAGGAGATGGCTACACCTTC	CASSHMTGDGYTF
TRBJ2-1	19	TRBV7-6	NA	TRBD2	TGTGCCAGCAGCTTACTTGTAGCGGGAGGTTGGGGGGGCTACAATGAGCAGTTCTTC	CASSLLVAGGWGGYNEQFF
TRBJ2-3	13	TRBV11-3	NA	TRBD2	TGTGCCATCACTAGCGGGAAATGGGATACGCAGTATTTT	CAITSGKWDTQYF
TRBJ1-1	13	TRBV28	NA	NA	TGTGCCAGCAGCAGGGTCCTGAACACTGAAGCTTTCTTT	CASSRVLNTEAFF
TRBJ2-2	13	TRBV9	NA	NA	TGTGCCAGCAGCGTAGAACGAGCCGGGGAGCTGTTTTTT	CASSVERAGELFF
TRBJ2-7	16	TRBV7-7	few	TRBD2	TGTGCTAGCCGCTTCCCGACTAGCGGGGATACCTACGAGCAGTACTTC	CASRFPTSGDTYEQYF
TRBJ1-1	15	TRBV16	NA	NA	TGTGCCAGCAGCCAATCTGACGGCCTGAACACTGAAGCTTTCTTT	CASSQSDGLNTEAFF
TRBJ1-2	13	TRBV2	few	NA	TGTGCCAGCAGTGAGGGGGCTAAATATGGCTACACCTTC	CASSEGAKYGYTF
TRBJ2-1	14	TRBV6-1	NA	TRBD2	TGTGCCAGCAGTGAGCTAGCGGGGTACAATGAGCAGTTCTTC	CASSELAGYNEQFF
TRBJ2-6	16	TRBV6-5	NA	NA	TGTGCCAGCAGTTACTCGTCCGGGAGAGGGGCCAACGTCCTGACTTTC	CASSYSSGRGANVLTF
TRBJ2-2	17	TRBV9	NA	TRBD2	TGTGCCAGCAGCGGTAATTTAGCGGGAGAACGTCCCGGGGAGCTGTTTTTT	CASSGNLAGERPGELFF
TRBJ2-3	15	TRBV7-3	NA	NA	TGTGCCAGCAGCTTCTCGGGACTTGGTGGAGATACGCAGTATTTT	CASSFSGLGGDTQYF
TRBJ1-1	13	TRBV27	NA	NA	TGTGCCAGCAGTTTTTGGTCGACAGGTGAAGCTTTCTTT	CASSFWSTGEAFF